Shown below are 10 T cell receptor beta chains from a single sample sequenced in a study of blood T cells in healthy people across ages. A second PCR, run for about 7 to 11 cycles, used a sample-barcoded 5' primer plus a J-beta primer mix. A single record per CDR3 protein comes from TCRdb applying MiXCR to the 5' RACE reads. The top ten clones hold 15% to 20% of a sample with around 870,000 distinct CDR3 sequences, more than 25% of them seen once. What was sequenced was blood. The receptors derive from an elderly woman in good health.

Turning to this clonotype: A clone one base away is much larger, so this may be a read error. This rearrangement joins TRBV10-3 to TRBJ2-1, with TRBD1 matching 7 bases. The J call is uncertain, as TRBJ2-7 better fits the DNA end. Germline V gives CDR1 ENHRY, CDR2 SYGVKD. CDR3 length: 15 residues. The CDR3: CAISAGQVPRNEQYF. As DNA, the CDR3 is TGTGCCATCAGTGCCGGACAGGTTCCCCGCAATGAGCAGTACTTC.

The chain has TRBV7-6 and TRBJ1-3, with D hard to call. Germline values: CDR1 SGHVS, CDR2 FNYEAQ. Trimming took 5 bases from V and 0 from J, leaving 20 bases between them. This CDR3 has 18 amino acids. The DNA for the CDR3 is TGTGCCAGCAGCCTAACACTACATCCAGGAAACTCTGGAAACACCATATATTTT. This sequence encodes CASSLTLHPGNSGNTIYF. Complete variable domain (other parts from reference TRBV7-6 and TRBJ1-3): GAGVSQSPRYKVTKRGQDVALRCDPISGHVSLYWYRQALGQGPEFLTYFNYEAQQDKSGLPNDRFSAERPEGSISTLTIQRTEQRDSAMYRCASSLTLHPGNSGNTIYFGEGSWLTVV.

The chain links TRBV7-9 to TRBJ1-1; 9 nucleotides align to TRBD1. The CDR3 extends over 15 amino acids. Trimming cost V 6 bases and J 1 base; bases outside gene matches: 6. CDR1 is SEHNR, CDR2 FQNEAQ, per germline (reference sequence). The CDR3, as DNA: TGTGCCAGCAGAGCACAGGGGGCTGGGAACACTGAAGCTTTCTTT. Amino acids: CASRAQGAGNTEAFF. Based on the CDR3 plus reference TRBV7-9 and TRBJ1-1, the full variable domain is DTGVSQNPRHKITKRGQNVTFRCDPISEHNRLYWYRQTLGQGPEFLTYFQNEAQLEKSRLLSDRFSAERPKGSFSTLEIQRTEQGDSAMYLCASRAQGAGNTEAFFGQGTRLTVV.

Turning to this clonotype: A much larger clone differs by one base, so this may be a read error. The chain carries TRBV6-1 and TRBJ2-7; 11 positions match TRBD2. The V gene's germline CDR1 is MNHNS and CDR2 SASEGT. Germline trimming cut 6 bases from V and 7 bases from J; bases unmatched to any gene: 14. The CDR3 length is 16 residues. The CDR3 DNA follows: TGTGCCAGCAGGCCGCATAGCGGGGGGGCGGGGGATGAGCAGTACTTC. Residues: CASRPHSGGAGDEQYF.

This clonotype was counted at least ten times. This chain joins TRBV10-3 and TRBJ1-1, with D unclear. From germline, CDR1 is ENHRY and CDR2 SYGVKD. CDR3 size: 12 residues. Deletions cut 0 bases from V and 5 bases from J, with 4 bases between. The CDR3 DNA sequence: TGTGCCATCAGTGAGTCGAGGACTGAAGCTTTCTTT. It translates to CAISESRTEAFF.

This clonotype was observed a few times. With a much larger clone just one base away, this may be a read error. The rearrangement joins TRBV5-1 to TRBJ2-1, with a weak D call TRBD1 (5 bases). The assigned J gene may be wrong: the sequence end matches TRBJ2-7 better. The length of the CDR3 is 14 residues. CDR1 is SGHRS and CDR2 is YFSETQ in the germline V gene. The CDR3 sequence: CASNGQDSYNEQYF. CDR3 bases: TGCGCCAGCAACGGACAAGACTCCTACAATGAGCAGTACTTC.

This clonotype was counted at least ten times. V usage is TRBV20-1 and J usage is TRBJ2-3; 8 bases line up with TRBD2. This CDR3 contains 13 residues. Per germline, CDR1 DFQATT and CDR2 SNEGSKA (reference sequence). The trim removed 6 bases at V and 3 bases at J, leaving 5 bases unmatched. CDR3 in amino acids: CSAGGGRTDTQYF. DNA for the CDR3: TGCAGTGCAGGCGGGGGGAGGACAGATACGCAGTATTTT.

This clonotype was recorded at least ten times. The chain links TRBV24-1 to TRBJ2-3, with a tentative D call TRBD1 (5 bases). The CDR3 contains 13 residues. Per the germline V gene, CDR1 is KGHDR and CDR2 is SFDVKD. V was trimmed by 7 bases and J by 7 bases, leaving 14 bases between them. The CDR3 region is CATRSQGGNTQYF. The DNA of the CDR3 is TGTGCCACCAGATCCCAGGGTGGAAATACGCAGTATTTT.

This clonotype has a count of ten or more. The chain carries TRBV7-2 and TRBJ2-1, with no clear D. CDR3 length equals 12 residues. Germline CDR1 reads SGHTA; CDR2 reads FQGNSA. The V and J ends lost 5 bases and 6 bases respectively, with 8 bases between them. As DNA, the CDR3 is TGTGCCAGCAGCCCGGACGCCAATGAGCAGTTCTTC. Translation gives CASSPDANEQFF.

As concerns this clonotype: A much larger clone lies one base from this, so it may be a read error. The CDR3 spells CSAREGRKNTDTQYF. In nucleotides, the CDR3 is TGCAGTGCTAGAGAGGGTCGGAAGAACACAGATACGCAGTATTTT. The rearrangement joins TRBV20-1 to TRBJ2-3; D uncertain. Trimming shortened V by 0 bases and J by 2 bases, and 12 bases separated the two germline ends. Germline V gene lookup returns CDR1 DFQATT and CDR2 SNEGSKA (reference sequence). The CDR3 runs 15 residues.